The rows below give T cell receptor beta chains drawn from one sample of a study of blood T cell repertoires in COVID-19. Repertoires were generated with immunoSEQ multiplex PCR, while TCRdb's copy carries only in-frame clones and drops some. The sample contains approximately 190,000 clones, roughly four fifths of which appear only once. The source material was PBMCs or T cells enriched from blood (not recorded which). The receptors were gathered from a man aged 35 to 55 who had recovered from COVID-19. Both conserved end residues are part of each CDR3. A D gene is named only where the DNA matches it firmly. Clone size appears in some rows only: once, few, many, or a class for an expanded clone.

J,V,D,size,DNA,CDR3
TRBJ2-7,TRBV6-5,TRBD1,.,TGTGCCAGCAGTTACTCCTCGGGACAGGGTTACGAGCAGTACTTC,CASSYSSGQGYEQYF
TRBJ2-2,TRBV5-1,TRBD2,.,TGCGCCAGCAGCTTGGCGGGGACTAGTAGGTCCGGGGAGCTGTTTTTT,CASSLAGTSRSGELFF
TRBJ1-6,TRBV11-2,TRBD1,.,TGTGCCAGCAGCACGACAGGGAGCTCCTATAATTCACCCCTCCACTTT,CASSTTGSSYNSPLHF
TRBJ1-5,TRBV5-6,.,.,TGTGCCAGCAGCTGGGGGCACGGCAATCAGCCCCAGCATTTT,CASSWGHGNQPQHF
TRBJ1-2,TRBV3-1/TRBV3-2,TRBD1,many,TGTGCCAGCAGCCCCGGACAGGGCGGCTACACCTTC,CASSPGQGGYTF
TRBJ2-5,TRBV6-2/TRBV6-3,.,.,TGTGCCAGCAGTTACTACGCGAAGACCCAGTACTTC,CASSYYAKTQYF
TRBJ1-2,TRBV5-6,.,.,TGTGCCAGCAGCCCATCACCCACGGAGGGCTACACCTTC,CASSPSPTEGYTF
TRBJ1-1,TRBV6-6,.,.,TGTGCCAGCAGTTACGCTCCCGGGGGGACTGAAGCTTTCTTT,CASSYAPGGTEAFF
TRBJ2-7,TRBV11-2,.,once,TGTGCCAGCAGCGGCAGAGAGTGGAGCGAGCAGTACTTC,CASSGREWSEQYF
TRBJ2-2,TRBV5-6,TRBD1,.,TGTGCCAGCAGCTTGAGAGTTCTCAGGGGGACCACCGGGGAGCTGTTTTTT,CASSLRVLRGTTGELFF
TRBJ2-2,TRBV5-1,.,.,TGCGCCAGCAGCCTGTACACAGGGTTTCAGAGAGGTAACACCGGGGAGCTGTTTTTT,CASSLYTGFQRGNTGELFF
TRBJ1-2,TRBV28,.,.,TGTGCCAGCAGCCCCGACAGTCTATACTATGGCTACACCTTC,CASSPDSLYYGYTF
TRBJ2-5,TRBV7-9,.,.,TGTGCCAGCAGCTTAGATCGTCGATCAGGGGGAGGAGAGACCCAGTACTTC,CASSLDRRSGGGETQYF
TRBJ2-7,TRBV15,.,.,TGTGCCACCAGCAGGGACAGTTCCTACGAGCAGTACTTC,CATSRDSSYEQYF
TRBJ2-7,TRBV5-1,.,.,TGCGCCAGCAGCTTGGTGGGGGGCTACGAGCAGTACTTC,CASSLVGGYEQYF
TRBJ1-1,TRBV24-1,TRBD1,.,TGTGCCACCAGCTCAACCAGGGGGCAGGGGAACACTGAAGCTTTCTTT,CATSSTRGQGNTEAFF
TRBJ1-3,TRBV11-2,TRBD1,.,TGTGCCAGCAGCTACGGGACAGCTGGAAACACCATATATTTT,CASSYGTAGNTIYF
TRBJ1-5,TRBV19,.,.,TGTGCCAGTAGTATCACGGGCAGGGGCGCTTATCAGCCCCAGCATTTT,CASSITGRGAYQPQHF
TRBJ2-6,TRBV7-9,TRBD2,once,TGTGCCAGCAGCATCGCGGGGGGACGGGGCTCTGGGGCCAACGTCCTGACTTTC,CASSIAGGRGSGANVLTF
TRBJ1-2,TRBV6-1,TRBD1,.,TGTGCCAGCAGTGAAACACAGGGGGCCTCAGGGACCTTC,CASSETQGASGTF
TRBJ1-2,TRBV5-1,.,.,TGCGCCAGCAGCTCACGACGCACAGGGTCTCAGCTTAACTATGGCTACACCTTC,CASSSRRTGSQLNYGYTF
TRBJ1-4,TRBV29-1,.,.,TGCAGCGTTCGGCCCACCGGGGATGAAAAGCTGTTTTTT,CSVRPTGDEKLFF
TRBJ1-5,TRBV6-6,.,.,TGTGCCAGCAGTTTTCTACGGCAGGGGAGCAATCAGCCCCAGCATTTT,CASSFLRQGSNQPQHF
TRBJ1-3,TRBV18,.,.,TGTGCCAGCTCACCACCGACAGGTTTTGGAAACACCATATATTTT,CASSPPTGFGNTIYF
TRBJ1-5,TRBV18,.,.,TGTGCCAGCTCACCACCCTCCGGGTTGGATCAGCCCCAGCATTTT,CASSPPSGLDQPQHF
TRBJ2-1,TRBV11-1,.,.,TGTGCCAGCAGCCTATCGGGGAATGAGCAGTTCTTC,CASSLSGNEQFF
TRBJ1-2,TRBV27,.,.,TGTGCCAGCAGTTTATCCCCCACGTTAGCTAACTATGGCTACACCTTC,CASSLSPTLANYGYTF
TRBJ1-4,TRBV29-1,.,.,TGCAGCGTTGCGATTAACGCGGTGACTAATGAAAAACTGTTTTTT,CSVAINAVTNEKLFF
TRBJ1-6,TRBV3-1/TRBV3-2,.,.,TGTGCCAGCAGCCAAGAAGACGATCAGGGTAGGGATAATTCACCCCTCCACTTT,CASSQEDDQGRDNSPLHF
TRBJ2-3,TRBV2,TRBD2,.,TGTGCCAGCAGAAGGACTAGCGGGGGGGCAGATACGCAGTATTTT,CASRRTSGGADTQYF
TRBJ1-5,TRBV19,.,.,TGTGCCACCTCCTCCGCGTTGGGCCATCAGCCCCAGCATTTT,CATSSALGHQPQHF
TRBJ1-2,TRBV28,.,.,TGTGCCTCGGGGGGACGGCTCTATGGCTACACCTTC,CASGGRLYGYTF
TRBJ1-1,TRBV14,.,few,TGTGCCAGCAGCCCATATGGACTTGAAGCTTTCTTT,CASSPYGLEAFF
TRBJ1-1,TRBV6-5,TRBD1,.,TGTGCCAGCAGCCGACAGGGTGACACTGAAGCTTTCTTT,CASSRQGDTEAFF
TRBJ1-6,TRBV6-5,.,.,TGTGCCAGCAGGATTTTACAGACGAATTCACCCCTCCACTTT,CASRILQTNSPLHF
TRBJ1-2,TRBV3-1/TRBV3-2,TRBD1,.,TGTGCCAGCAGCCAATCCGGGACAGAAGGCTACACCTTC,CASSQSGTEGYTF
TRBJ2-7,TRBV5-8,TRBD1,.,TGTGCCAGCAGCTCCGAAGACAGGGTGGACGAGCAGTACTTC,CASSSEDRVDEQYF
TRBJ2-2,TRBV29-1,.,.,TGCAGCGCGATCGGGGGTACCGGGGAGCTGTTTTTT,CSAIGGTGELFF
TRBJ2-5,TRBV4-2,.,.,TGTGCCAGCAGCCCAGGAGAGACCCAGTACTTC,CASSPGETQYF
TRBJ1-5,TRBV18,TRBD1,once,TGTGCCAGCTCACCATCACAGGGGTTAAATCAGCCCCAGCATTTT,CASSPSQGLNQPQHF
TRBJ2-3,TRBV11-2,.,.,TGTGCCAGCAGCTTAGAATCTAGACTCAGCACAGATACGCAGTATTTT,CASSLESRLSTDTQYF
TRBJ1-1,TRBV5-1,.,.,TGCGCCAGCAGCCCGGGGACACATAACACTGAAGCTTTCTTT,CASSPGTHNTEAFF